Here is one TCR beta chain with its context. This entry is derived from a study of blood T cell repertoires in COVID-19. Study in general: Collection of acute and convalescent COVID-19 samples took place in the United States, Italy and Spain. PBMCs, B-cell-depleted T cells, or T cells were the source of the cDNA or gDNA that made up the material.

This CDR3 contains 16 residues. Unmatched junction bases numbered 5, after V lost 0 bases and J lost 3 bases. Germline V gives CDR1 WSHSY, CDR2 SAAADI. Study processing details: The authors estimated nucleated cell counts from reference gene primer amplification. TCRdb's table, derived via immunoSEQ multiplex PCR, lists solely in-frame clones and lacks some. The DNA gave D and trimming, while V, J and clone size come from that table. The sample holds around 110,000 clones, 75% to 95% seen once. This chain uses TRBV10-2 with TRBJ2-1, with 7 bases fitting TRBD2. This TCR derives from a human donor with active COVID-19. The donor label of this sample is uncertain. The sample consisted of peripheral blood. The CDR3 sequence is CASSESASGNYNEQFF. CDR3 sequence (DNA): TGCGCCAGCAGTGAGTCGGCTAGCGGAAACTACAATGAGCAGTTCTTC.